The clone carrying this T cell receptor beta chain was seen a few times. Antigen unknown. The data originate from a study of cytomegalovirus exposure and HLA in healthy donors. Broader study findings: Researchers had no immune exposure information except CMV serostatus available. Sequences of the TCR beta chain were said to predict the HLA-A and HLA-B alleles of most subjects accurately. Previously analyzed data showed that most TCR beta V segments were productive at a frequency of about 87% or about 30%.

The primer mix had 60 Vbeta and 13 Jbeta primers. Repertoires were generated with immunoSEQ multiplex PCR, while TCRdb's copy carries only in-frame clones and drops some. In the table there are around 130,000 clones, 75% of which are singletons. The V end lost 4 bases, the J end lost 4 bases, and 20 bases lay between the germline ends. Looked up from germline, CDR1 is LGHNA and CDR2 is YNFKEQ. The CDR3 is 17 residues long. The sample was PBMCs. The receptor's source is a woman between 35 and 50 years old in good health and CMV-seropositive. The chain has TRBV4-2 and TRBJ1-3; weak D call: TRBD1 (5 bases). The CDR3 sequence is CASSLTSGQGEGNTIYF. The CDR3 DNA sequence: TGTGCCAGCAGCCTTACTTCAGGCCAGGGCGAGGGAAACACCATATATTTT.